This TCR beta chain appears in the sequencing data of a study of CD8+CD57+ T cells in acquired aplastic anemia. About the study: Sorted CD4+ and CD8+ cells yielded around 3 ug of DNA on average.

CD8+CD57+ cell expansion, shown by flow cytometry, had occurred in the patients selected for sequencing. Researchers used genomic DNA as the template to profile TCR beta VDJ and CDR3. Using its own MiXCR run on the reads, TCRdb lists one record per CDR3 protein. This sample has about 470,000 distinct CDR3 sequences, with approximately 33% found just once. This clonotype was counted ten times or more. J was trimmed by 8 bases and V by 5 bases; bases with no gene match: 2. The germline CDR1 and CDR2 sequences are SGHTA and FQGNSA. The CDR3 runs to 12 residues. Sequencing input: sorted CD4+, CD8+, or CD8+CD57+ T cells (not recorded which) from PBMCs. This TCR derives from a human donor with aplastic anemia. V is TRBV7-2 and J is TRBJ1-2, with TRBD1 matching over 10 bases. CDR3 DNA: TGTGCCAGCAGCAAGGGACAGGGGGGCTACACCTTC. Translated, it gives CASSKGQGGYTF. Supplemented by reference TRBV7-2 and TRBJ1-2, the full variable domain reads GAGVSQSPSNKVTEKGKDVELRCDPISGHTALYWYRQSLGQGLEFLIYFQGNSAPDKSGLPSDRFSAERTGGSVSTLTIQRTQQEDSAVYLCASSKGQGGYTFGSGTRLTVV.